The 31 T cell receptor beta chains below come from one sample, sequenced in a study of blood T cell repertoires in COVID-19. Clones were read by immunoSEQ multiplex PCR, and TCRdb kept only the in-frame ones, dropping some. The sample lists tens of thousands of clones, around three quarters occurring once. The sample was peripheral blood. Source of these receptors: a woman aged 70-85 years with acute or convalescent COVID-19.

The chain links TRBV11-2 to TRBJ2-1; D possibly corresponds to TRBD2 (6 bases). The CDR3 totals 12 residues. CDR1 and CDR2 (germline): SGHAT, FQNNGV. V lost 0 bases, J lost 15 bases, and 12 bases lay in between. CDR3 nucleotides: TGTGCCAGCAGCTTAGATGGGCAGGGAGGGTTCTTC. It encodes CASSLDGQGGFF.

The chain links TRBV24-1 to TRBJ2-3; the match to TRBD2 covers 9 bases. The trim removed 2 bases at V and 2 bases at J, leaving 16 bases unmatched. This CDR3 contains 20 residues. Looked up from germline, CDR1 is KGHDR and CDR2 is SFDVKD. The CDR3 loop is CATSDSQGKKRGELTDTQYF. In nucleotides, the CDR3 is TGTGCCACCAGTGATTCACAGGGGAAAAAGCGGGGGGAACTCACAGATACGCAGTATTTT.

V is TRBV7-9 and J is TRBJ2-7; 8 positions match TRBD1. The length of the CDR3 is 14 residues. Germline loops: CDR1 SEHNR, CDR2 FQNEAQ (reference sequence). Trimming cost V 8 bases and J 2 bases; bases outside gene matches: 8. CDR3 bases: TGTGCCAGCTGCCACGGGGACAGGCCCTACGAGCAGTACTTC. It codes for CASCHGDRPYEQYF.

V is TRBV6-6 and J is TRBJ1-2; TRBD1 is a possible D gene (5 bases). The CDR3 sequence is 14 residues long. V lost 2 bases, J lost 4 bases, and 11 bases lay in between. Germline V gene data show CDR1 as MNHNY and CDR2 as SVGAGI (reference sequence). The CDR3 region is CASSYSDSFYGYTF. The CDR3 DNA follows: TGTGCCAGCAGTTACAGCGACAGCTTCTATGGCTACACCTTC.

This chain connects TRBV5-4 to TRBJ1-4; TRBD1 agrees at 8 bases. This CDR3 has 16 amino acids. Trimming removed 4 bases from V and 3 bases from J; junction bases left unmatched: 8. CDR1 and CDR2 (germline): SGHNT, YYREEE (reference sequence). For the CDR3, the DNA is TGTGCCAGCAGCCGCCGGGGACAGGCGGCTAATGAAAAACTGTTTTTT. Amino acid sequence: CASSRRGQAANEKLFF.

The chain joins TRBV5-1 to TRBJ1-2; no clear D gene. Germline V gene sequence: CDR1 SGHRS, CDR2 YFSETQ. The CDR3 consists of 15 residues. The V gene lost 0 bases and the J gene lost 2 bases, with 11 bases spanning the gap. DNA of the CDR3: TGCGCCAGCAGCTTGGACGCATACTTGAACTATGGCTACACCTTC. It encodes CASSLDAYLNYGYTF.

The rearrangement joins TRBV18 to TRBJ2-5; 7 bases align to TRBD1. The V gene's germline CDR1 is KGHSH and CDR2 LQKENI. Unmatched junction bases numbered 3, after V lost 6 bases and J lost 2 bases. This CDR3 spans 13 amino acids. CDR3 in amino acids: CASSRDSQETQYF. In DNA form, the CDR3 reads TGTGCCAGCTCCCGGGACAGTCAAGAGACCCAGTACTTC. Full variable domain (remainder filled in from reference TRBV18 and TRBJ2-5): NAGVMQNPRHLVRRRGQEARLRCSPMKGHSHVYWYRQLPEEGLKFMVYLQKENIIDESGMPKERFSAEFPKEGPSILRIQQVVRGDSAAYFCASSRDSQETQYFGPGTRLLVL.

The chain joins TRBV4-3 to TRBJ2-7; D is possibly TRBD2 (5 bases). Germline CDR1 and CDR2: LGHNA and YSLEER. CDR3 length: 13 amino acids. V lost 0 bases, J lost 5 bases, and 8 bases lay in between. CDR3 sequence (DNA): TGCGCCAGCAGCCAAGAATTACTAGACGAGCAGTACTTC. Protein: CASSQELLDEQYF.

V gene TRBV15 combines with J gene TRBJ1-4; tentatively, D is TRBD1 (6 bases). CDR1 is LNHNV, CDR2 YYDKDF, per germline (reference sequence). V was clipped by 7 bases and J by 3 bases, with 12 bases between them. The CDR3 is 14 amino acids. In DNA, the CDR3 is TGTGCCACCAAAACAGGGAACGCTAATGAAAAACTGTTTTTT. Amino acid sequence: CATKTGNANEKLFF.

This chain uses TRBV4-1 with TRBJ1-2; 9 bases fit TRBD1. Germline trimming cut 1 base from V and 7 bases from J; bases unmatched to any gene: 7. Looked up from germline, CDR1 is MGHRA and CDR2 is YSYEKL. The CDR3 loop spans 15 amino acids. CDR3 sequence reads: CASSQVGQGRSGYTF. CDR3 DNA sequence: TGCGCCAGCAGCCAAGTGGGACAGGGAAGAAGTGGCTACACCTTC.

This clone showed up just a few times. This rearrangement joins TRBV3-1 (or the pseudogene TRBV3-2) to TRBJ1-4, with a possible D match to TRBD1 (5 bases). V gave up 0 bases and J gave up 8 bases, with 10 bases separating them. CDR1 and CDR2 from the germline V gene are LGHDT and YNNKEL (reference sequence). This CDR3 has 14 residues. Here the CDR3 reads CASSQEGGAEKLFF. CDR3 in DNA: TGTGCCAGCAGCCAAGAGGGGGGAGCGGAAAAACTGTTTTTT.

In the case of this clone: The same CDR3 arises from other DNA sequences in this sample as well. The gene calls are TRBV3-1 (or the pseudogene TRBV3-2) and TRBJ1-2, with D possibly TRBD1 on 6 matching bases. V gave up 0 bases and J gave up 8 bases, with 13 bases separating them. The CDR3 spans 14 residues. Germline CDR1 and CDR2: LGHDT and YNNKEL (reference sequence). The CDR3 loop reads CASSQDQTGSGYTF. The CDR3 DNA follows: TGTGCCAGCAGCCAAGACCAGACAGGTTCCGGCTACACCTTC.

The chain couples TRBV7-2 to TRBJ2-7; a weak D match, TRBD2 (6 bases). The V end was cut by 4 bases, the J end by 0 bases, with 16 bases between. The CDR3 is 16 amino acids. Germline-derived CDR1 and CDR2 are SGHTA and FQGNSA. This CDR3 is CASSSGGAGSSYEQYF. The CDR3 region has the DNA TGTGCCAGCAGCTCAGGTGGCGCGGGGAGCTCCTACGAGCAGTACTTC.

In DNA, the CDR3 is TGTGCCAGCAGCTTAGGGACCGGGACAGGGGGCCGCACCGGGGAGCTGTTTTTT. Its translation is CASSLGTGTGGRTGELFF. The V gene is TRBV11-3, the J gene TRBJ2-2, with 12 bases identical to TRBD1. Germline V gene lookup returns CDR1 SGHNT and CDR2 YENEEA. V lost 1 base and J lost 4; bases outside the gene matches: 7. This CDR3 has 18 amino acids.

With respect to this clone: Other nucleotide sequences in the sample specify the same CDR3. V usage is TRBV29-1 and J usage is TRBJ2-7; 7 bases match TRBD1. The V and J ends lost 0 bases and 0 bases, in that order; junction bases with no gene match: 2. Germline assignment: CDR1 SQVTM and CDR2 ANQGSEA. The CDR3 runs 14 residues. The CDR3 sequence is CSVEETGNSYEQYF. Written as DNA, the CDR3 is TGCAGCGTTGAAGAGACAGGGAACTCCTACGAGCAGTACTTC.

The rearrangement joins TRBV6-1 to TRBJ1-2, with unresolved D. CDR1 is MNHNS and CDR2 is SASEGT in the germline V gene. The CDR3 sequence is 16 residues long. The ends were cut back, 4 bases at V and 4 bases at J, with 19 bases in the middle. CDR3 in DNA: TGTGCCAGCAGTGCGGACGATAAGGACTCTCTCTATGGCTACACCTTC. Protein: CASSADDKDSLYGYTF.

This clone was picked up a small number of times. The V and J genes are TRBV7-3 and TRBJ2-3; 14 nucleotides line up with TRBD2. V trimming: 5 bases; J trimming: 4 bases; junction bases outside the gene matches: 5. Germline-derived CDR1 and CDR2 are SGHTA and FQGTGA. This CDR3 is built from 16 residues. The CDR3 spells CASSPGLAGAADTQYF. The CDR3, as DNA: TGTGCCAGCAGCCCGGGACTAGCGGGGGCAGCAGATACGCAGTATTTT. The full variable domain, completed using reference TRBV7-3 and TRBJ2-3, is GAGVSQTPSNKVTEKGKYVELRCDPISGHTALYWYRQSLGQGPEFLIYFQGTGAADDSGLPNDRFFAVRPEGSVSTLKIQRTERGDSAVYLCASSPGLAGAADTQYFGPGTRLTVL.

J is TRBJ2-7 and V is TRBV7-9; 13 bases agree with TRBD2. V dropped 4 bases and J dropped 4; count of bases not matched to a gene: 4. Germline CDR1 reads SEHNR; CDR2 reads FQNEAQ (reference sequence). The CDR3 has 15 amino acids. Here the CDR3 DNA reads TGTGCCAGCAGCTCATCGGGACTAGCGGGGTACGAGCAGTACTTC. Protein: CASSSSGLAGYEQYF. Full variable domain (missing parts from reference TRBV7-9 and TRBJ2-7): DTGVSQNPRHKITKRGQNVTFRCDPISEHNRLYWYRQTLGQGPEFLTYFQNEAQLEKSRLLSDRFSAERPKGSFSTLEIQRTEQGDSAMYLCASSSSGLAGYEQYFGPGTRLTVT.

This sequence joins TRBV7-3 and TRBJ2-1; 9 nucleotides match TRBD2. From germline, CDR1 is SGHTA and CDR2 FQGTGA. The CDR3 covers 16 residues. V shed 5 bases and J 4 bases; nucleotides not matched to a gene: 9. This chain's CDR3 is CASSPSGGGAYNEQFF. For the CDR3, the DNA is TGTGCCAGCAGCCCGAGCGGCGGGGGGGCGTACAATGAGCAGTTCTTC.

V usage is TRBV6-5 and J usage is TRBJ1-2; the D is unclear. The germline gives CDR1 MNHEY, CDR2 SVGAGI. Trimming took 6 bases from V and 8 from J, leaving 19 bases between them. The CDR3 is 14 amino acids. The CDR3 is CASSAQDSVKGYTF. DNA of the CDR3: TGTGCCAGCAGCGCCCAGGATAGTGTTAAAGGCTACACCTTC.

J is TRBJ2-2 and V is TRBV2; possibly TRBD1 for D (5 bases). This CDR3 comprises 14 residues. The germline V gene encodes CDR1 SNHLY and CDR2 FYNNEI. Trimming pared 0 bases from V and 8 bases from J, leaving 10 bases between. CDR3 nucleotides: TGTGCCAGCAGTGAAGCGCCTGGGGCTGGGGAGCTGTTTTTT. It codes for CASSEAPGAGELFF.

The chain carries TRBV19 and TRBJ1-5; TRBD1 might be the D (6 bases). Deletions cut 3 bases from V and 4 bases from J, with 16 bases between. This CDR3 has 16 residues. Germline CDR1 LNHDA, CDR2 SQIVND (reference sequence). The CDR3 spells CASSILSQQGNQPQHF. As DNA, the CDR3 is TGTGCCAGTAGTATTCTCTCACAGCAGGGGAATCAGCCCCAGCATTTT.

The genes are TRBV19 and TRBJ2-1, with TRBD2 identical over 10 bases. CDR1 is LNHDA and CDR2 is SQIVND in the germline V gene (reference sequence). This CDR3 contains 16 residues. J lost 7 bases, V lost 5 bases, and 11 bases had no gene match. This CDR3 is CASSPLGLAGVNEQFF. As DNA, the CDR3 is TGTGCCAGTAGTCCCCTCGGGCTAGCGGGGGTAAATGAGCAGTTCTTC.

This clone came up a few times. This chain uses TRBV27 with TRBJ2-1; 11 bases line up with TRBD1. The CDR3 runs to 15 residues. The germline V gene has CDR1 MNHEY and CDR2 SMNVEV (reference sequence). V lost 6 bases, J lost 4 bases, and 5 bases stayed unmatched. CDR3 DNA sequence: TGTGCCAGCAGCCCCGGGACAGGGGGATACAATGAGCAGTTCTTC. It specifies CASSPGTGGYNEQFF.

This rearrangement joins TRBV4-2 to TRBJ2-2; 8 bases map to TRBD2. J gave up 4 bases and V 0 bases, and 7 bases lay outside the gene matches. Germline CDR1 LGHNA, CDR2 YNFKEQ. This CDR3 contains 17 residues. CDR3 nucleotide sequence: TGTGCCAGCAGCCAAGAGCAGGGACTAGTTGGCACCGGGGAGCTGTTTTTT. Amino acid sequence: CASSQEQGLVGTGELFF.

The rearrangement links TRBV14 to TRBJ1-1; 7 nucleotides agree with TRBD1. The CDR3 length is 16 residues. CDR1 and CDR2 (germline): SGHDN, FVKESK. Trimming took 2 bases from V and 0 from J; bases not matched to a gene: 6. CDR3 sequence: CASSQWTGPLNTEAFF. CDR3 coding DNA: TGTGCCAGCAGCCAATGGACAGGTCCTCTGAACACTGAAGCTTTCTTT.

The J gene is TRBJ1-2, the V gene TRBV3-1 (or the pseudogene TRBV3-2); TRBD1 agrees at 10 bases. The CDR3 spans 14 residues. Germline loops: CDR1 LGHDT, CDR2 YNNKEL (reference sequence). Trimming took 4 bases from V and 6 from J; bases not matched to a gene: 5. DNA for the CDR3: TGTGCCAGCAGCCCGACAGGGGGCGAAGATGGCTACACCTTC. Translated, it gives CASSPTGGEDGYTF.

The chain carries TRBV9 and TRBJ2-7; the match to TRBD2 covers 13 bases. CDR1 is SGDLS and CDR2 is YYNGEE in the germline V gene. Trimming at V came to 4 bases and at J to 4 bases, leaving 5 bases not matched to a gene. The CDR3 runs 15 residues. The CDR3 loop is CASSPRTSGGYEQYF. In DNA, the CDR3 is TGTGCCAGCAGCCCCCGGACTAGCGGGGGATACGAGCAGTACTTC. Based on the CDR3 plus reference TRBV9 and TRBJ2-7, the full variable domain is DSGVTQTPKHLITATGQRVTLRCSPRSGDLSVYWYQQSLDQGLQFLIQYYNGEERAKGNILERFSAQQFPDLHSELNLSSLELGDSALYFCASSPRTSGGYEQYFGPGTRLTVT.

This sequence joins TRBV5-1 and TRBJ2-3; 9 bases fit TRBD2. With V trimmed by 2 bases and J by 3 bases, 10 bases remained unmatched. Looked up from germline, CDR1 is SGHRS and CDR2 is YFSETQ. This CDR3 is built from 17 residues. CDR3 residues: CASSFEWRLAGTDTQYF. The CDR3 region has the DNA TGCGCCAGCAGCTTTGAGTGGCGGCTAGCGGGGACAGATACGCAGTATTTT. Supplemented by reference TRBV5-1 and TRBJ2-3, the full variable domain reads KAGVTQTPRYLIKTRGQQVTLSCSPISGHRSVSWYQQTPGQGLQFLFEYFSETQRNKGNFPGRFSGRQFSNSRSEMNVSTLELGDSALYLCASSFEWRLAGTDTQYFGPGTRLTVL.

The V gene is TRBV5-5, the J gene TRBJ1-6, with D tentatively TRBD1 (6 bases). Germline V gene lookup returns CDR1 SGHKS and CDR2 YYEKEE (reference sequence). The CDR3 extends over 17 amino acids. V dropped 1 base and J dropped 5 bases, with 16 bases sitting between them. CDR3 DNA sequence: TGTGCCAGCAGCTTGTTTCTGGGGGCGGCGGATAATTCACCCCTCCACTTT. Translated, it gives CASSLFLGAADNSPLHF.

The V and J genes are TRBV7-9 and TRBJ1-6; the D is unclear. This CDR3 has 14 amino acids. Germline CDR1 reads SEHNR; CDR2 reads FQNEAQ (reference sequence). V was cut by 5 bases and J by 8 bases, with 13 bases left in between. CDR3 DNA: TGTGCCAGCAGCCAGACTAGGCACGATTCACCCCTCCACTTT. As protein: CASSQTRHDSPLHF.